A selection of T cell receptor beta chains follows, all from one sample in a study of blood T cells in healthy people across ages. TCRdb ran MiXCR on the 5' RACE reads and lists one entry per CDR3 protein. The data contain hundreds of thousands of distinct CDR3 sequences, approximately 49% of them singletons. Sequencing used blood. The receptors shown here come from a man aged 25 to 45 in good health. Both conserved end residues are part of each CDR3. D genes are given only for firm matches. Clone sizes are given selectively: once, few, many, or a class where the clone is expanded.

len	v_gene	abundance	j_gene	d_gene	CDR3nt	CDR3aa
14	TRBV9	NA	TRBJ2-7	NA	TGTGCCAGCAGCGTAAAAGGGGGGGCAGGGGAGCAGTACTTC	CASSVKGGAGEQYF
16	TRBV7-8	few	TRBJ2-1	TRBD2	TGTGCCAGCAGCCGCATGGGGACTAGCGGTTTACATGAGCAGTTCTTC	CASSRMGTSGLHEQFF
13	TRBV5-1	NA	TRBJ2-3	NA	TGCGCCAGCAATGGGGACGGGGCAGATACGCAGTATTTT	CASNGDGADTQYF
17	TRBV9	few	TRBJ2-1	TRBD1	TGTGCCAGCAGCACCGAGCCGGGACAGGGGGCTTTGGGTGAGCAGTTCTTC	CASSTEPGQGALGEQFF
14	TRBV14	once	TRBJ2-7	NA	TGTGCCAGCAGCCGTGGGGGGAACTCCTACGAGCAGTACTTC	CASSRGGNSYEQYF
15	TRBV6-2/TRBV6-3	NA	TRBJ2-7	TRBD1	TGTGCCAGCAGTTACGACGGGACAGGGCCCTACGAGCAGTACTTC	CASSYDGTGPYEQYF
15	TRBV6-2/TRBV6-3	NA	TRBJ1-4	NA	TGTGCCAGCAGCCGCGACAGTGCAACTAATGAAAAACTGTTTTTT	CASSRDSATNEKLFF
15	TRBV5-1	NA	TRBJ2-5	NA	TGCGCCAGCAGCTTGTTAGGACAGTCCCAAGAGACCCAGTACTTC	CASSLLGQSQETQYF
17	TRBV4-1	NA	TRBJ2-7	TRBD2	TGCGCCAGCAGCCAAGATCGGCCTCTAGCGGGGCCCTACGAGCAGTACTTC	CASSQDRPLAGPYEQYF
15	TRBV7-3	NA	TRBJ2-1	TRBD2	TGTGCCAGCAGCCGGCGAGCGGGGAGATACAATGAGCAGTTCTTC	CASSRRAGRYNEQFF
14	TRBV29-1	NA	TRBJ2-5	NA	TGCAGCGTTCACAGGACGGGGGCCCAAGAGACCCAGTACTTC	CSVHRTGAQETQYF
15	TRBV29-1	few	TRBJ2-6	NA	TGCAGCGTTGTCTGGGCCACCTCTGGGGCCAACGTCCTGACTTTC	CSVVWATSGANVLTF
15	TRBV4-2	NA	TRBJ2-5	NA	TGTGCCAGCAGCCAAGATCGCCAGGGCTACAATGAGCAGTACTTC	CASSQDRQGYNEQYF
16	TRBV4-2	NA	TRBJ1-4	NA	TGTGCCAGCAGCCAAGAGAGGTCAGGGAGGAATGAAAAACTGTTTTTT	CASSQERSGRNEKLFF
16	TRBV5-1	many	TRBJ2-2	TRBD2	TGCGCCAGCAGCACTAGCGGGGGGACGAACACCGGGGAGCTGTTTTTT	CASSTSGGTNTGELFF
14	TRBV4-1	NA	TRBJ2-1	NA	TGCGCCAGTAGCCCAAGTGGGCACAGCAATGAGCAGTTCTTC	CASSPSGHSNEQFF
14	TRBV4-1	few	TRBJ1-1	TRBD1	TGCGCCAGCAGCCAAATCGACAGGGCCACTGAAGCTTTCTTT	CASSQIDRATEAFF
14	TRBV5-1	NA	TRBJ2-3	NA	TGCGCCAGCAGCTTGCCCAGTCCCACAGATACGCAGTATTTT	CASSLPSPTDTQYF
12	TRBV5-1	many	TRBJ1-1	NA	TGCGCCAGCAGCTTGGGGTGGACTGAAGCTTTCTTT	CASSLGWTEAFF
13	TRBV30	NA	TRBJ2-7	TRBD1	TGTGCCTGGGTCCGGGACAGCATCTACGAGCAGTACTTC	CAWVRDSIYEQYF
15	TRBV7-6	NA	TRBJ2-3	NA	TGTGCCAGCAGCGCGGCCCGGGATTTCACAGATACGCAGTATTTT	CASSAARDFTDTQYF
14	TRBV9	NA	TRBJ1-4	NA	TGTGCCAGCAGCGTACAGGGGAGTGGGGAAAAACTGTTTTTT	CASSVQGSGEKLFF
12	TRBV29-1	NA	TRBJ2-5	NA	TGCAGCTCGGGGGACGGCGAGGGGACCCAGTACTTC	CSSGDGEGTQYF
15	TRBV5-5	NA	TRBJ2-3	TRBD2	TGTGCCAGCGGCACCGTACTAGCGGGTTCGGATACGCAGTATTTT	CASGTVLAGSDTQYF
13	TRBV6-5	NA	TRBJ1-2	NA	TGTGCCAGCAGTTACTCGACGGGGAAGGGCTACACCTTC	CASSYSTGKGYTF
14	TRBV20-1	few	TRBJ2-7	NA	TGCAGTCCTAGAGAGGAGGCAGGGTGGTCCGAGCAGTACTTC	CSPREEAGWSEQYF
15	TRBV20-1	many	TRBJ2-1	TRBD2	TGCAGTGCTCGAACTAGCGGGGGGTACTACAATGAGCAGTTCTTC	CSARTSGGYYNEQFF
14	TRBV7-2	NA	TRBJ1-2	NA	TGTGCCAGCAGCTTAGCGCGAGTTCAATATGGCTACACCTTC	CASSLARVQYGYTF
17	TRBV7-2	few	TRBJ2-1	TRBD2	TGTGCCAGCAGCTTAGTGAGGCTAGCGGGGGGGCTTAATGAGCAGTTCTTC	CASSLVRLAGGLNEQFF
13	TRBV12-3/TRBV12-4	NA	TRBJ2-5	NA	TGTGCCAGCAGGGGGGACTTCCAAGAGACCCAGTACTTC	CASRGDFQETQYF
16	TRBV15	NA	TRBJ1-5	NA	TGTGCCACCAGCAGAGATATACAGGGAAGCAATCAGCCCCAGCATTTT	CATSRDIQGSNQPQHF
17	TRBV4-2	NA	TRBJ2-1	NA	TGTGCCAGCAGCCAACAAGATCAGGGCAGGGTATACAATGAGCAGTTCTTC	CASSQQDQGRVYNEQFF
16	TRBV5-8	NA	TRBJ1-2	NA	TGTGCCAGCAGCTTGGAGGGTCAGGGAGGTAACTATGGCTACACCTTC	CASSLEGQGGNYGYTF
13	TRBV12-3/TRBV12-4	NA	TRBJ2-5	TRBD1	TGTGCCAGCGCTATGGGACAGGTGGCCAAGCAGTACTTC	CASAMGQVAKQYF
13	TRBV20-1	many	TRBJ2-7	NA	TGCAGTGCGAACGTAGCGACGAACTACGAGCAGTACTTC	CSANVATNYEQYF
15	TRBV29-1	NA	TRBJ2-3	NA	TGCAGCGGAGGGAATTTCTGGGGGCGGACAGATACGCAGTATTTT	CSGGNFWGRTDTQYF
15	TRBV9	NA	TRBJ2-3	NA	TGTGCCAGCAGAGAGACGATGTCTGGCACAGATACGCAGTATTTT	CASRETMSGTDTQYF
13	TRBV11-1	NA	TRBJ2-7	NA	TGTGCCAGCAGCTTAGTGATCAACTACGAGCAGTACTTC	CASSLVINYEQYF
12	TRBV2	NA	TRBJ2-6	NA	TGTGCCACTCTAGCTGGGGCCAACGTCCTGACTTTC	CATLAGANVLTF
15	TRBV27	NA	TRBJ2-1	TRBD2	TGTGCCAGCAGTGCTGGGACTAGCGGACATAATGAGCAGTTCTTC	CASSAGTSGHNEQFF
14	TRBV2	few	TRBJ1-6	NA	TGTGCCAGCAGCAGTGGGGTCCATAATTCACCCCTCCACTTT	CASSSGVHNSPLHF
16	TRBV21-1	NA	TRBJ2-3	NA	TGTGCCAGCAGCAAATGGGCAGGGGTGGGCACAGATACGCAGTATTTT	CASSKWAGVGTDTQYF
16	TRBV6-5	few	TRBJ1-4	TRBD1	TGTGCCAGCAGTCAGGGACAGACAACAACTAATGAAAAACTGTTTTTT	CASSQGQTTTNEKLFF
14	TRBV7-9	NA	TRBJ2-7	NA	TGTGCCAGCAGCCCCTTAGCGGAGCGCTACGAGCAGTACTTC	CASSPLAERYEQYF
13	TRBV20-1	many	TRBJ2-7	NA	TGCAGTGCTTATAAGACCGGCCGGAACGAGCAGTACTTC	CSAYKTGRNEQYF
15	TRBV29-1	NA	TRBJ2-2	TRBD1	TGCAGCGTTGGCGGGACAGGGGAATACACCGGGGAGCTGTTTTTT	CSVGGTGEYTGELFF
15	TRBV6-2/TRBV6-3	NA	TRBJ2-5	NA	TGTGCCAGCAGGGCCCCGAATAGGGAAATCAATGAGCAGTACTTC	CASRAPNREINEQYF
15	TRBV27	NA	TRBJ1-6	TRBD1	TGTGCCAGCAGACTTACAGGGGGCTGGAATTCACCCCTCCACTTT	CASRLTGGWNSPLHF
13	TRBV20-1	NA	TRBJ2-7	NA	TGCAGTGCCGACCGCCCACAGGGTTACGAGCAGTACTTC	CSADRPQGYEQYF
16	TRBV7-2	NA	TRBJ2-4	NA	TGTGCCAGCAGCTTAGTTATGGGGGTAGCCAAAAACATTCAGTACTTC	CASSLVMGVAKNIQYF
12	TRBV12-3/TRBV12-4	NA	TRBJ2-3	NA	TGTGCCAGCAGAGCGAACACAGATGTGCAGTATTTT	CASRANTDVQYF
13	TRBV28	many	TRBJ1-6	NA	TGTGCCAGCAGTTTAATGGGAAGGGGACCCCTCCACTTT	CASSLMGRGPLHF
14	TRBV6-1	NA	TRBJ2-7	NA	TGTGCCAGCAGTGTACAGTGGGGCAGGGGAACCCAGTACTTC	CASSVQWGRGTQYF
13	TRBV20-1	few	TRBJ2-3	TRBD1	TGCAGTGCCCGACAGGGAGTCGCAGATACGCAGTATTTT	CSARQGVADTQYF
15	TRBV7-2	NA	TRBJ2-7	NA	TGTGCCAGCAGCCTAGGGGACAAACCGCTCGACGAGCAGTACTTC	CASSLGDKPLDEQYF